A selection of T cell receptor beta chains follows, all from one sample in a study of cytomegalovirus exposure and HLA in healthy donors. Some clones are missing from TCRdb's copy, which holds only in-frame ones; the method was immunoSEQ multiplex PCR. The data show 130,000 to 150,000 clones, about three quarters seen once. The sample was PBMCs. These receptors all stem from a human donor in good health. The CDR3 runs from the conserved cysteine through the conserved F or W. Each record gives: J gene, clone size, D gene, V gene, CDR3 protein, CDR3 DNA. A D gene is named only where the DNA matches it firmly. Clone size is not always given. Where it is, it says once, few, many or a class for expanded clones.

j_gene: TRBJ1-2
abundance: NA
d_gene: NA
v_gene: TRBV25-1
CDR3aa: CASSPGGEGRYGYTF
CDR3nt: TGTGCCAGCAGCCCGGGGGGAGAGGGGCGGTATGGCTACACCTTC

j_gene: TRBJ2-3
abundance: NA
d_gene: NA
v_gene: TRBV19
CDR3aa: CASRSLTGSDTQYF
CDR3nt: TGTGCCAGTAGGAGTCTCACAGGGTCAGATACGCAGTATTTT

j_gene: TRBJ2-3
abundance: NA
d_gene: TRBD2
v_gene: TRBV5-1
CDR3aa: CASSSHGLAGITDTQYF
CDR3nt: TGCGCCAGCAGCTCTCACGGACTAGCGGGGATCACAGATACGCAGTATTTT

j_gene: TRBJ2-5
abundance: NA
d_gene: TRBD2
v_gene: TRBV7-2
CDR3aa: CASRPPSGQETQYF
CDR3nt: TGTGCCAGCAGACCTCCTAGCGGACAAGAGACCCAGTACTTC

j_gene: TRBJ2-5
abundance: once
d_gene: TRBD1
v_gene: TRBV7-9
CDR3aa: CASSAGQGGETQYF
CDR3nt: TGTGCCAGCAGCGCGGGACAGGGGGGGGAGACCCAGTACTTC

j_gene: TRBJ2-7
abundance: once
d_gene: NA
v_gene: TRBV5-1
CDR3aa: CASSQGSVRGEQYF
CDR3nt: TGCGCCAGCAGCCAAGGATCTGTCCGAGGCGAGCAGTACTTC

j_gene: TRBJ1-2
abundance: NA
d_gene: NA
v_gene: TRBV5-4
CDR3aa: CASSPAGDYGYTF
CDR3nt: TGTGCCAGCAGCCCCGCAGGCGACTATGGCTACACCTTC

j_gene: TRBJ2-1
abundance: NA
d_gene: TRBD2
v_gene: TRBV6-4
CDR3aa: CASSDSGLAIPGEQFF
CDR3nt: TGTGCCAGCAGTGACTCCGGACTAGCTATTCCTGGCGAGCAGTTCTTC

j_gene: TRBJ1-5
abundance: NA
d_gene: NA
v_gene: TRBV21-1
CDR3aa: CASSKELVGGFSNQPQHF
CDR3nt: TGTGCCAGCAGCAAAGAATTGGTAGGGGGCTTTAGCAATCAGCCCCAGCATTTT

j_gene: TRBJ2-5
abundance: NA
d_gene: NA
v_gene: TRBV7-6
CDR3aa: CASSFSWAADQETQYF
CDR3nt: TGTGCCAGCAGCTTTAGTTGGGCAGCGGACCAAGAGACCCAGTACTTC

j_gene: TRBJ2-3
abundance: few
d_gene: TRBD2
v_gene: TRBV14
CDR3aa: CASSPGGLAGQYF
CDR3nt: TGTGCCAGCAGCCCCGGGGGACTAGCGGGGCAGTATTTT

j_gene: TRBJ1-5
abundance: NA
d_gene: NA
v_gene: TRBV6-1
CDR3aa: CASSVAAGWQPQHF
CDR3nt: TGTGCCAGCAGTGTGGCGGCAGGGTGGCAGCCCCAGCATTTT

j_gene: TRBJ1-1
abundance: NA
d_gene: TRBD1
v_gene: TRBV10-3
CDR3aa: CAISLGQMNTEAFF
CDR3nt: TGTGCCATCAGCTTGGGACAGATGAACACTGAAGCTTTCTTT

j_gene: TRBJ1-1
abundance: NA
d_gene: TRBD1
v_gene: TRBV19
CDR3aa: CASSLKTGVAPTEAFF
CDR3nt: TGTGCCAGTAGTCTAAAGACAGGGGTAGCCCCCACTGAAGCTTTCTTT

j_gene: TRBJ1-6
abundance: once
d_gene: TRBD1
v_gene: TRBV28
CDR3aa: CASSLVRGQNSPLHF
CDR3nt: TGTGCCAGCAGCTTAGTAAGGGGGCAGAATTCACCCCTCCACTTT

j_gene: TRBJ2-7
abundance: NA
d_gene: NA
v_gene: TRBV30
CDR3aa: CAWSDRVWNEQYF
CDR3nt: TGTGCCTGGAGTGACCGGGTTTGGAACGAGCAGTACTTC

j_gene: TRBJ1-3
abundance: few
d_gene: NA
v_gene: TRBV7-6
CDR3aa: CASSLAGNTIYF
CDR3nt: TGTGCCAGCAGCTTGGCAGGGAACACCATATATTTT